The sample holds a few counts of the clone carrying this T cell receptor (beta chain). This sample was taken from a study of T cells in Graves' hyperthyroidism and ophthalmopathy. RNA transcripts were the template for amplifying TCR beta CDR3 regions. A first-round RT-PCR of the TCR CDR3 used the HTBI primer set. Each CDR3 protein gets one entry after TCRdb re-called the multiplex PCR reads with MiXCR. Altogether around 380,000 distinct CDR3 sequences are present, approximately 13% being singletons, with the ten largest covering less than 25%. V lost 4 bases and J lost 6; bases outside the gene matches: 8. The length of the CDR3 is 14 residues. Per the germline V gene, CDR1 is SGHRS and CDR2 is YFSETQ.

The receptor's source is a man aged 25-40 years with Graves' hyperthyroidism that later progressed to Graves' ophthalmopathy. Input material: blood. The chain employs TRBV5-1 and TRBJ2-5, with 8 nucleotides matching TRBD2. In DNA, the CDR3 is TGCGCCAGCAGCCTGGAGCGGGGGCCAAAGACCCAGTACTTC. Residues: CASSLERGPKTQYF. The full variable domain, rest sourced from reference TRBV5-1 and TRBJ2-5, is KAGVTQTPRYLIKTRGQQVTLSCSPISGHRSVSWYQQTPGQGLQFLFEYFSETQRNKGNFPGRFSGRQFSNSRSEMNVSTLELGDSALYLCASSLERGPKTQYFGPGTRLLVL.